This T cell receptor beta chain was sequenced during a study of cytomegalovirus exposure and HLA in healthy donors. Study-wide findings and caveats: Some TCR beta chains (roughly 160 of them) were listed as cytomegalovirus-associated. It was found in a later analysis that first-cohort TCR clusters tended to co-occur in the 90 to 150 validation repertoires.

The V gene lost 2 bases and the J gene lost 2 bases, with 11 bases spanning the gap. Germline CDR1 is SGHRS and CDR2 is YFSETQ. The CDR3 spans 14 residues. Method: immunoSEQ multiplex PCR; TCRdb's copy keeps in-frame clones and lacks some. In the table there are over 85,000 clones, around 82% of which are singletons. Turning to this clone: The antigen is undetermined.

The donors were members of the validation cohort comprising about 120 subjects, separate from the roughly 680-subject first cohort. This receptor was identified in a woman under 30 in good health and CMV-seropositive. Material for sequencing was PBMCs. This sequence joins TRBV5-1 and TRBJ2-7, with D perhaps matching TRBD2 (5 bases). The CDR3 DNA follows: TGCGCCAGCAGCTTCGCCGGGAACGCCTACGAGCAGTACTTC. Translation gives CASSFAGNAYEQYF.